The source of this T cell receptor beta chain is a study of cytomegalovirus exposure and HLA in healthy donors. Study findings and constraints: Rare TCR sequences predominated, though certain public TCRs were found in many donors. High specificity and sensitivity for cytomegalovirus status were reported for the classifier.

V shed 6 bases, J shed 3 bases, and the junction held 7 bases outside the gene matches. This CDR3 comprises 14 residues. Looked up from germline, CDR1 is MGHDK and CDR2 is SYGVNS. TCRdb keeps only in-frame clones here, not all; method: immunoSEQ multiplex PCR. This sample has about 160,000 clones, with 90% to 97% found just once. For this clone: Its antigen is undetermined.

What was sequenced was PBMCs. The receptor was derived from a woman aged 18-30 years in good health and CMV-seronegative. This rearrangement joins TRBV25-1 to TRBJ2-7; the match to TRBD1 covers 8 bases. DNA of the CDR3: TGTGCCAGCAGAGGGACAGGAAGAAACTACGAGCAGTACTTC. This sequence encodes CASRGTGRNYEQYF.